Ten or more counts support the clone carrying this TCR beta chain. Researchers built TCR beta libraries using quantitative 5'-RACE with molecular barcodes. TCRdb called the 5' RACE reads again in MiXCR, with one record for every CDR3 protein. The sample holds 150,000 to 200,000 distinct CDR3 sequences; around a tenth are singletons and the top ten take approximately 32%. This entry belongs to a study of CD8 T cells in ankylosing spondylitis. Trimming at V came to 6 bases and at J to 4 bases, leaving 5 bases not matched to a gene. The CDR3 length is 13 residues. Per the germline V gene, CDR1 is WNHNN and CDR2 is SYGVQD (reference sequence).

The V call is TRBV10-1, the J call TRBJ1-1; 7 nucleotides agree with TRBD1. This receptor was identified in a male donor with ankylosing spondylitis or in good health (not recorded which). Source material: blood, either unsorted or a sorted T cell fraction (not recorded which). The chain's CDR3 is CASSTGVGTEAFF. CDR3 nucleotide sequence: TGCGCCAGCAGCACAGGGGTAGGCACTGAAGCTTTCTTT.